The 9 T cell receptor beta chains given below trace back to one sample, sequenced in a study of CD8+ T cells in alopecia areata. As for treatment: oral pan-JAK inhibitor, 5-10 mg twice daily. RNA extraction and reverse transcription yielded cDNA as sequencing template. Method: immunoSEQ multiplex PCR; TCRdb's copy keeps in-frame clones and lacks some. The sample contains 170,000 or so clones, about 60% of which appear only once. Material: CD8+ T cells sorted from blood, obtained at week 24, from a patient treated with tofacitinib. These receptors were taken from a human donor with alopecia areata.

The chain joins TRBV6-5 to TRBJ1-1; 7 bases are shared with TRBD1. Germline CDR1 reads MNHEY; CDR2 reads SVGAGI. The CDR3 spans 15 residues. V gave up 1 base and J gave up 1 base; unmatched junction bases: 3. CDR3 DNA sequence: TGTGCCAGCAGTTACTTGGGACAGACGAACACTGAAGCTTTCTTT. This sequence encodes CASSYLGQTNTEAFF.

V gene TRBV13 combines with J gene TRBJ2-1; D perhaps matches TRBD2 (6 bases). This CDR3 is 12 amino acids long. Between the trimmed V and J ends, which lost 4 bases and 9 bases, there was a span of 10 bases. Germline V gene lookup returns CDR1 PRHDT and CDR2 FYEKMQ (reference sequence). CDR3 in amino acids: CASSSGGSEQFF. In DNA, the CDR3 is TGTGCCAGCAGCTCCGGAGGGAGTGAGCAGTTCTTC.

This sequence joins TRBV7-9 and TRBJ2-1; no firm D call. V lost 6 bases, J lost 5 bases, and 8 bases lay in between. Germline V gene data show CDR1 as SEHNR and CDR2 as FQNEAQ (reference sequence). The CDR3 has 12 residues. The CDR3 nucleotides are TGTGCCAGCAGGCGCCCGGACAATGAGCAGTTCTTC. The encoded protein is CASRRPDNEQFF. Full variable domain (outside the CDR3, taken from reference TRBV7-9 and TRBJ2-1): DTGVSQNPRHKITKRGQNVTFRCDPISEHNRLYWYRQTLGQGPEFLTYFQNEAQLEKSRLLSDRFSAERPKGSFSTLEIQRTEQGDSAMYLCASRRPDNEQFFGPGTRLTVL.

The chain is built from TRBV7-9 and TRBJ1-2, with no clear D. The CDR3 contains 11 residues. V shed 6 bases and J shed 4 bases, with 6 bases lying between them. Germline CDR1 SEHNR, CDR2 FQNEAQ (reference sequence). DNA of the CDR3: TGTGCCAGCAGTCTAAGCTATGGCTACACCTTC. As protein: CASSLSYGYTF.

The chain combines TRBV4-2 with TRBJ2-1; D remains unclear. The CDR3 length is 16 residues. Germline CDR1 and CDR2: LGHNA and YNFKEQ. Trimming shortened V by 4 bases and J by 0 bases, and 13 bases separated the two germline ends. The CDR3 region has the DNA TGTGCCAGCAGCCCGGAGCGATGGGACTCCTACAATGAGCAGTTCTTC. It specifies CASSPERWDSYNEQFF.

Only a few counts were recorded for this clone. The chain has TRBV4-1 and TRBJ2-5; D may be TRBD1 (6 bases). The CDR3 is 15 residues long. From germline, CDR1 is MGHRA and CDR2 YSYEKL. Between the trimmed V and J ends, which lost 4 bases and 5 bases, there was a span of 17 bases. The chain's CDR3 is CASSREHRVHETQYF. CDR3 nucleotide sequence: TGCGCCAGCAGCCGAGAACACAGGGTCCATGAGACCCAGTACTTC.

This sequence joins TRBV29-1 and TRBJ2-3; D is unclear. Trimming stripped 7 bases from V and 0 bases from J, with 2 bases between. The CDR3 sequence is 10 residues long. CDR1 is SQVTM, CDR2 ANQGSEA, per germline. The CDR3 sequence is CSASTDTQYF. CDR3 coding DNA: TGCAGCGCTAGCACAGATACGCAGTATTTT.

The V gene is TRBV20-1, the J gene TRBJ2-1, with D possibly being TRBD1 or TRBD2 (5 bases each). This CDR3 has 10 residues. V was clipped by 7 bases and J by 15 bases, with 16 bases between them. The germline CDR1 and CDR2 sequences are DFQATT and SNEGSKA (reference sequence). This CDR3 is CSVGDLNRFF. CDR3 bases: TGCAGTGTGGGGGACCTGAACAGGTTCTTC.

The chain recombines TRBV7-9 with TRBJ2-5; perhaps TRBD2 as D (7 bases). Germline-derived CDR1 and CDR2 are SEHNR and FQNEAQ (reference sequence). The CDR3 runs to 16 residues. Trimming removed 2 bases at V and 9 bases at J, with 22 bases between. Here the CDR3 reads CASSLMTAGAKRAQYF. CDR3 nucleotide sequence: TGTGCCAGCAGCTTAATGACGGCGGGGGCTAAGAGGGCCCAGTACTTC.